This T cell receptor (beta chain) emerged from a study of shared clonotypes between healthy human individuals. Findings and caveats of the study: Rarefaction revealed incomplete sorted-subset sequencing despite large depth.

Trimming took off 0 bases at V and 0 bases at J, with 15 bases between the two ends. The CDR3 runs to 17 residues. From germline, CDR1 is SQVTM and CDR2 ANQGSEA. DNA at around 190 ng, around 30,000 T cell genomes, went into sorted-subset replicate PCRs. Produced via immunoSEQ multiplex PCR; TCRdb's table is partial and in-frame only. Among some 2.1 million clones, approximately 94% were seen once, and the ten largest hold about 1.1%. Regarding this clone: What it binds is not known.

Naive CD8 cells, CD45RO-negative and positively selected for CCR7, excluded terminally differentiated effector memory CD45RA+ cells. Material for sequencing was naive CD8+ T cells sorted from blood. The chain has TRBV29-1 and TRBJ2-1, with a weak D call TRBD2 (6 bases). This receptor was identified in a man between 18 and 35 years old in good health. The DNA for the CDR3 is TGCAGCGTTGAAGATCGAGGCGGGACGAGCTCCTACAATGAGCAGTTCTTC. Residues: CSVEDRGGTSSYNEQFF.